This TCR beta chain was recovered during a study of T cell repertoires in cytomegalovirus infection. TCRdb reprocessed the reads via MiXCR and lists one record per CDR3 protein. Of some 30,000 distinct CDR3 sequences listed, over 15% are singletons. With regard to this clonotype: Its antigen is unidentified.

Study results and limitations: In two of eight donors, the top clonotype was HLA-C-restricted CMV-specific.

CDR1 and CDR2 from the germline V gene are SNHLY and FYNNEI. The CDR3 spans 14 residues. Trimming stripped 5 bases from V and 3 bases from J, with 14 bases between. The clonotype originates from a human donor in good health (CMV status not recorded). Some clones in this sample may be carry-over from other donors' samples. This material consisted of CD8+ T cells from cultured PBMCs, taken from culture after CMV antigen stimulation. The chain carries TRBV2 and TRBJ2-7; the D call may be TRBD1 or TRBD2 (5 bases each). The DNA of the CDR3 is TGTGCCAGCAGTATCAGGGACGACCTCTACGAGCAGTACTTC. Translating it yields CASSIRDDLYEQYF.